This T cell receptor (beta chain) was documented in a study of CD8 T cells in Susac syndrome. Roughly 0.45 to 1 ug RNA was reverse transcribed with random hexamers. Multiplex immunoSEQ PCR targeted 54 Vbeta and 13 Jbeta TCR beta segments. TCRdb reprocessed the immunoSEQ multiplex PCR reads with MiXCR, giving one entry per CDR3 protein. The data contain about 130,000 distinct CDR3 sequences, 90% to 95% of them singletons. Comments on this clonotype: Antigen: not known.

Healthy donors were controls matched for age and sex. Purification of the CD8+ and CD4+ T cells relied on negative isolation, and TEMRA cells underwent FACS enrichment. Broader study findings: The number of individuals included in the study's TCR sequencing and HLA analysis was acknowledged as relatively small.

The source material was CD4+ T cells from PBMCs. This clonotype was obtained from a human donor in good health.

In DNA, the CDR3 is TGTGCCAGCAGCCAAGTTTCAGCCTCCTACGAGCAGTACTTC. This gives the protein CASSQVSASYEQYF. V is TRBV3-1 and J is TRBJ2-7; D gene ambiguous. Between the trimmed V and J ends, which lost 1 base and 0 bases, there was a span of 7 bases. The germline V gene has CDR1 LGHDT and CDR2 YNNKEL (reference sequence). The CDR3 covers 14 residues.